The present T cell receptor (beta chain) was sequenced within a study of cytomegalovirus exposure and HLA in healthy donors. PCR used 60 Vbeta primers and 13 Jbeta primers. Sequencing used immunoSEQ multiplex PCR; TCRdb keeps in-frame clones, though not all of them. The sample lists 200,000 to 300,000 clones, around 80% occurring once. The CDR3 length is 16 residues. V was trimmed by 1 base and J by 5 bases, leaving 17 bases between them. The V gene's germline CDR1 is SNHLY and CDR2 FYNNEI. The source of this sequence is a boy aged 5 to 17 in good health and CMV-seronegative. The chain joins TRBV2 to TRBJ2-5, with D perhaps TRBD2 (5 bases). The sample consisted of PBMCs. The CDR3 DNA reads as TGTGCCAGCAGTGAAGTCGAGGGTCCGATTGGGGAGACCCAGTACTTC. Protein sequence: CASSEVEGPIGETQYF.